The clone carrying this T cell receptor beta chain was observed at least ten times. Its antigen remains unknown. The SP2 primer and nested alpha and beta constant region primers amplified ligated cDNA in four rounds. Using its own MiXCR run on the 5' RACE reads, TCRdb lists one record per CDR3 protein. This sample has 50,000 to 60,000 distinct CDR3 sequences, with under 10% found just once. This sample was taken from a study of naive and memory T cell subsets. The CDR3 is 16 amino acids. V was clipped by 5 bases and J by 0 bases; unmatched bases: 4. From germline, CDR1 is SGDLS and CDR2 YYNGEE. Study results and caveats: Potentially, T cell activation and differentiation skew this RNA-based measurement.

TCR cDNA received a 3' ligated oligonucleotide that carried a UMI. The chain uses TRBV9 and TRBJ2-1, with TRBD2 matching over 11 bases. The source of this sequence is a female donor in good health. In DNA, the CDR3 is TGTGCCAGCAGTAGCGGGGGGGTGAGCTCCTACAATGAGCAGTTCTTC. This translates into CASSSGGVSSYNEQFF.